The rows below give T cell receptor beta chains drawn from one sample of a study of CD8 T cells in Susac syndrome. Via MiXCR, TCRdb re-called the immunoSEQ multiplex PCR reads, giving one row per CDR3 protein. Counted here are approximately 120,000 distinct CDR3 sequences, approximately 96% occurring once; the ten biggest clones make up over 0.2%. The material sequenced was CD8+ T cells from PBMCs. Source of these receptors: a human donor with Susac syndrome. Both conserved end residues are part of each CDR3. D genes are given only for firm matches. Clone size, where shown, is once, few, many, or a class for clones that have expanded.

>17|TRBD2|NA|TRBJ2-4|TRBV4-2
CASSQDGGSGGFSIQYF
TGTGCCAGCAGCCAAGATGGTGGTAGCGGGGGGTTTAGCATTCAGTACTTC
>13|NA|NA|TRBJ2-3|TRBV7-3
CASSLAGEDTQYF
TGTGCCAGCAGCTTGGCAGGCGAAGATACGCAGTATTTT
>14|NA|NA|TRBJ2-5|TRBV20-1
CSARAGEDWETQYF
TGCAGTGCTAGAGCGGGAGAGGATTGGGAGACCCAGTACTTC
>13|NA|once|TRBJ2-1|TRBV30
CAWSVLSFYEQFF
TGTGCCTGGAGTGTACTAAGTTTCTATGAGCAGTTCTTC
>19|NA|once|TRBJ1-6|TRBV3-1
CASSQDGFGGRSYNSPLHF
TGTGCCAGCAGCCAAGACGGGTTCGGGGGGCGTTCCTATAATTCACCCCTCCACTTT
>12|NA|NA|TRBJ2-1|TRBV5-6
CASTYTDNEQFF
TGTGCCAGCACCTACACGGACAATGAGCAGTTCTTC
>14|NA|NA|TRBJ1-1|TRBV27
CASSPLAPDTEAFF
TGTGCCAGCAGTCCCCTGGCCCCGGACACTGAAGCTTTCTTT
>16|NA|NA|TRBJ2-3|TRBV5-1
CASSLVGVIGTDTQYF
TGCGCCAGCAGCTTGGTAGGGGTTATTGGCACAGATACGCAGTATTTT
>15|NA|NA|TRBJ1-2|TRBV11-1
CASSSAGPSNYGYTF
TGTGCCAGCAGCTCGGCAGGACCTTCTAACTATGGCTACACCTTC
>14|NA|NA|TRBJ1-5|TRBV6-1
CASSDRGCNQPQHF
TGTGCCAGCAGTGACAGGGGTTGCAATCAGCCCCAGCATTTT
>15|NA|NA|TRBJ2-7|TRBV7-9
CASSAMRDWNYEQYF
TGTGCCAGCAGTGCAATGCGGGACTGGAACTACGAGCAGTACTTC
>14|NA|NA|TRBJ1-6|TRBV30
CAWGRVRSNSPLHF
TGTGCCTGGGGGCGCGTCCGATCAAATTCACCCCTCCACTTT
>14|NA|NA|TRBJ2-2|TRBV30
CAWGIATNTGELFF
TGTGCCTGGGGAATAGCGACCAACACCGGGGAGCTGTTTTTT
>15|NA|once|TRBJ2-7|TRBV30
CAWSVPGRSTYEQYF
TGTGCCTGGAGTGTACCAGGGAGGAGCACCTACGAGCAGTACTTC
>13|TRBD1|NA|TRBJ2-3|TRBV4-1
CASSKTGTDTQYF
TGCGCCAGCAGCAAGACAGGGACGGATACGCAGTATTTT
>16|TRBD2|NA|TRBJ2-1|TRBV12-3/TRBV12-4
CASSLDSGTSGRGKFF
TGTGCCAGCAGTTTAGATTCCGGGACTAGCGGGAGAGGGAAGTTCTTC
>15|TRBD2|once|TRBJ2-7|TRBV6-6
CASSPLSGSSYEQYF
TGTGCCAGCAGTCCCCTTAGCGGGAGCTCCTACGAGCAGTACTTC
>16|NA|NA|TRBJ2-7|TRBV7-9
CASSLALQGPPYEQYF
TGTGCCAGCAGCTTAGCCCTACAGGGACCTCCCTACGAGCAGTACTTC
>16|NA|once|TRBJ1-4|TRBV9
CASSAAPGATNEKLFF
TGTGCCAGCAGCGCTGCACCAGGGGCAACTAATGAAAAACTGTTTTTT
>13|NA|NA|TRBJ1-1|TRBV27
CASSDSGRAEAFF
TGTGCCAGCAGCGACTCAGGGAGGGCTGAAGCTTTCTTT
>12|NA|NA|TRBJ2-7|TRBV24-1
CATSEGDYEQYF
TGTGCCACCAGTGAAGGGGACTACGAGCAGTACTTC
>17|NA|NA|TRBJ2-5|TRBV4-1
CASSQDSWGASRETQYF
TGCGCCAGCAGCCAAGATAGTTGGGGGGCGAGCAGGGAGACCCAGTACTTC
>15|NA|NA|TRBJ2-2|TRBV12-3/TRBV12-4
CASSPQRGNTGELFF
TGTGCCAGCAGCCCCCAGAGGGGGAACACCGGGGAGCTGTTTTTT
>15|TRBD1|NA|TRBJ2-7|TRBV7-8
CASSSTGTGYNEQYF
TGTGCCAGCAGCTCGACCGGGACAGGGTATAACGAGCAGTACTTC
>12|NA|NA|TRBJ2-5|TRBV6-6
CASSLLGETQYF
TGTGCCAGCAGTTTACTCGGGGAGACCCAGTACTTC
>15|NA|NA|TRBJ1-2|TRBV13
CASSLGSGEIHGYTF
TGTGCCAGCAGCTTAGGCAGTGGGGAAATTCATGGCTACACCTTC
>16|NA|once|TRBJ2-5|TRBV6-6
CASSYRRVWDPETQYF
TGTGCCAGCAGTTACAGGAGGGTCTGGGATCCAGAGACCCAGTACTTC
>17|TRBD2|NA|TRBJ2-3|TRBV5-6
CASSTGTSPSSTDTQYF
TGTGCCAGCAGCACCGGGACTAGCCCGTCAAGCACAGATACGCAGTATTTT
>16|NA|NA|TRBJ2-2|TRBV5-6
CASSSEVPGFDGELFF
TGTGCCAGCAGCTCCGAGGTTCCAGGGTTCGACGGGGAGCTGTTTTTT
>15|TRBD1|NA|TRBJ1-5|TRBV6-5
CASSYDRAPNQPQHF
TGTGCCAGCAGTTACGACAGGGCCCCAAATCAGCCCCAGCATTTT
>15|NA|NA|TRBJ1-2|TRBV7-2
CASSPWDSPMGGYTF
TGTGCCAGCAGCCCGTGGGATTCTCCGATGGGAGGCTACACCTTC
>14|TRBD2|NA|TRBJ2-1|TRBV9
CASSVIAGADEQFF
TGTGCCAGCAGCGTGATAGCGGGAGCTGATGAGCAGTTCTTC
>14|NA|once|TRBJ2-7|TRBV9
CASSVAQGTYEQYF
TGTGCCAGCAGCGTAGCTCAGGGTACCTACGAGCAGTACTTC
>12|NA|NA|TRBJ2-1|TRBV27
CASSPEASEQFF
TGTGCCAGCAGTCCCGAGGCCTCGGAGCAGTTCTTC
>14|NA|NA|TRBJ1-1|TRBV7-9
CASSSGDLITEAFF
TGTGCCAGCAGCTCAGGGGACCTGATCACTGAAGCTTTCTTT
>16|TRBD1|NA|TRBJ2-3|TRBV15
CATSRDRAGGTDTQYF
TGTGCCACCAGCAGAGATAGGGCAGGGGGAACAGATACGCAGTATTTT
>12|NA|NA|TRBJ2-7|TRBV5-1
CASSLAGDEQYF
TGCGCCAGCAGCTTGGCCGGGGACGAGCAGTACTTC
>14|NA|NA|TRBJ2-7|TRBV7-8
CASSLARRVGEQYF
TGTGCCAGCAGCTTAGCTCGGAGGGTGGGGGAGCAGTACTTC
>15|NA|NA|TRBJ2-3|TRBV20-1
CSARGEVNGPDTQYF
TGCAGTGCTAGAGGGGAAGTAAATGGGCCCGATACGCAGTATTTT
>15|NA|NA|TRBJ1-1|TRBV9
CASSVDPGMNTEAFF
TGTGCCAGCAGCGTAGATCCAGGGATGAACACTGAAGCTTTCTTT
>17|NA|NA|TRBJ2-2|TRBV7-9
CASSLEFDRPPTGELFF
TGTGCCAGCAGCTTAGAATTCGACAGGCCCCCCACCGGGGAGCTGTTTTTT
>17|TRBD2|NA|TRBJ2-4|TRBV28
CASSLGLAGEAKNIQYF
TGTGCCAGCAGTTTAGGGCTAGCGGGAGAAGCCAAAAACATTCAGTACTTC
>13|NA|NA|TRBJ2-1|TRBV27
CATWGSTSTEQFF
TGTGCCACCTGGGGGAGCACTAGCACTGAGCAGTTCTTC
>16|NA|NA|TRBJ2-5|TRBV5-1
CASSFGRGRREETQYF
TGCGCCAGCAGCTTTGGTCGGGGGCGCAGAGAAGAGACCCAGTACTTC